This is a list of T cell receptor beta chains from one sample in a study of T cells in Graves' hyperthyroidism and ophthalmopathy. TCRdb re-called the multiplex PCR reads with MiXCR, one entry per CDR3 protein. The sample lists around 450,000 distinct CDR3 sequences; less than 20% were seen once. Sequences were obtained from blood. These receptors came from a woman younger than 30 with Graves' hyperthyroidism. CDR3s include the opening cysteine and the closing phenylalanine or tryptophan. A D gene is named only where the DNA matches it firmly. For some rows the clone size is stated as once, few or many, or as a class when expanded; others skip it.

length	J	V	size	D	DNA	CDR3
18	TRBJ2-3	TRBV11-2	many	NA	TGTGCCAGCAGCTTTAAGGCAGGGCGACTCAAAAACCAAGATACGCAGTATTTT	CASSFKAGRLKNQDTQYF
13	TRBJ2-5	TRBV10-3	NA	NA	TGTGCCATCAGTGATGACCGGCAAGAGACCCAGTACTTC	CAISDDRQETQYF
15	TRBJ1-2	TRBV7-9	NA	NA	TGTGCCAGCAGCTTTATAGAGGGAGGTCGAGATGGCTACACCTTC	CASSFIEGGRDGYTF
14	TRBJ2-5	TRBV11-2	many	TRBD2	TGTGCCAGCAGCACCGGACTAGCGAAAGAGACCCAGTACTTC	CASSTGLAKETQYF
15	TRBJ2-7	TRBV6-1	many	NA	TGTGCCAGCAGTGAATGGGTTCGGGGGAACTACGAGCAGTACTTC	CASSEWVRGNYEQYF
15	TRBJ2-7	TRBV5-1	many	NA	TGCGCCAGCAGCTTGATTCGGGGCACGCATGACGAGCAGTACTTC	CASSLIRGTHDEQYF
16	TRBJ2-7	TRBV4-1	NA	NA	TGCGCCAGCAGCCAAGCGGATATGGGACGGCACTACGAGCAGTACTTC	CASSQADMGRHYEQYF
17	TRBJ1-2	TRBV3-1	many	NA	TGTGCCAGCAGCCAGTCCAAACAGGGCCTCGGACCATATGGCTACACCTTC	CASSQSKQGLGPYGYTF
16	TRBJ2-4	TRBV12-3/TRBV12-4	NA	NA	TGTGCCAGCAGTTCCCATGCTGTACTAGCCAAAAACATTCAGTACTTC	CASSSHAVLAKNIQYF
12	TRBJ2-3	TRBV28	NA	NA	TGTGCCAGCAGTAAACAGGAGATGAAGCAGTATTTT	CASSKQEMKQYF
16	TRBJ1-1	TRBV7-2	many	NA	TGTGCCAGCAGCCCGCTAAGGGTAGCGGCGAACACTGAAGCTTTCTTT	CASSPLRVAANTEAFF
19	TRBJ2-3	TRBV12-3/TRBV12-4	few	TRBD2	TGTGCCAGCAGTTCACTCGCCGGGACTAGCGTGACTAGCACAGATACGCAGTATTTT	CASSSLAGTSVTSTDTQYF
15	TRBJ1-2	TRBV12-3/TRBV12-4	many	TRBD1	TGTGCCAGCAGTTTAGCCGGCGTACAGGGGTATGGCTACACCTTC	CASSLAGVQGYGYTF
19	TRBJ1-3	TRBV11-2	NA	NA	TGTGCCAGCAGCCCCCTAAGAGGCGCGGGACTTTACTCTGGAAACACCATATATTTT	CASSPLRGAGLYSGNTIYF
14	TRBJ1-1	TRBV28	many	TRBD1	TGTGCCAGCAGTCCCGGACAGGGGGTCACTGAAGCTTTCTTT	CASSPGQGVTEAFF
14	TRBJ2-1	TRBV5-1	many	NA	TGCGCCAGCAGCGGAACCCGACCCTACAATGAGCAGTTCTTC	CASSGTRPYNEQFF
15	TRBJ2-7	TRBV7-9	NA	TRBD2	TGTGCCAGCAGCGAAGCCTTGGCGGGAGATAACGAGCAGTACTTC	CASSEALAGDNEQYF
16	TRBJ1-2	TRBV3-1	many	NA	TGTGCCAGCAGCCAAGAACTAGTGGGAAGACAGACAAACTACACCTTC	CASSQELVGRQTNYTF
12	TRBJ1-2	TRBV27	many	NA	TGTGCCAGCAGTTCAAACATGGAGGGCTACACCTTC	CASSSNMEGYTF
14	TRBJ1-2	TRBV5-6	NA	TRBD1	TGTGCCAGCAGCCTCCTGACAGGGCCCTATGGCTACACCTTC	CASSLLTGPYGYTF
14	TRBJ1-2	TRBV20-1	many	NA	TGCAGTGCCGGACTGGCGGGACGAGAAAATGGCTACACCTTC	CSAGLAGRENGYTF
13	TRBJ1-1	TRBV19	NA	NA	TGTGCCACGTCACCGGGGGTTAACACTGAAGCTTTCTTT	CATSPGVNTEAFF
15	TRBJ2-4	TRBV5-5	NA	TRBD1	TGTGCCAGCAGCCAGGGGGGGACAGGGTGGGACATTCAGTACTTC	CASSQGGTGWDIQYF
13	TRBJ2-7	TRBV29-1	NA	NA	TGCAGCGTCTGTAGGGTGCAGGGTTACGAGCAGTACTTC	CSVCRVQGYEQYF
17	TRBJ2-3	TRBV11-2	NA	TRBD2	TGTGCCAGCAGCTTAGAGGGGACTAGCGGGAGCACAGATACGCAGTATTTT	CASSLEGTSGSTDTQYF
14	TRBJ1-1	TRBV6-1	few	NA	TGTGCCAGCAGGGTGACAGTCTCGAACACTGAAGCTTTCTTT	CASRVTVSNTEAFF
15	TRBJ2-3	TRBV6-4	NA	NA	TGTGCCAGCAGTGACTCGTCGGGGGCCACAGATACGCAGTATTTT	CASSDSSGATDTQYF
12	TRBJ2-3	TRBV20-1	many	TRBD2	TGCAGTGCTAGTCGCGGGAGAGATACGCAGTATTTT	CSASRGRDTQYF
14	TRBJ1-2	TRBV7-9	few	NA	TGTGCCAGCAGCTTGGCCGGATACAACTATGGCTACACCTTC	CASSLAGYNYGYTF
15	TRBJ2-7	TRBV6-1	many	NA	TGTGCCAGCAGAGACGGGACAGCGGGGACAAAGGAGCAGTACTTC	CASRDGTAGTKEQYF
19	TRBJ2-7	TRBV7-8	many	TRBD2	TGTGCCAGCAGCCGCCGGGCGATAGCGGGAACCCCCAGGTCCTACGAGCAGTACTTC	CASSRRAIAGTPRSYEQYF
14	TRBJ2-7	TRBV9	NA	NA	TGTGCCAGCAGCGTAGCGAGGAACAGCTACGAGCAGTACTTC	CASSVARNSYEQYF
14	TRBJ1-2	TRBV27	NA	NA	TGTGCCAGCAGGGGAAGACAGGCTAACTATGGCCACACCTTC	CASRGRQANYGHTF
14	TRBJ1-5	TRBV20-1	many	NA	TGCAGTGCTAGTAGGAATGTATACAATCAGCCCCAGCATTTT	CSASRNVYNQPQHF
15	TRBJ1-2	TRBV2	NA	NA	TGTGCCAGCAGCTCCACAGGGTCAGCTAACTATGGCTACACCTTC	CASSSTGSANYGYTF
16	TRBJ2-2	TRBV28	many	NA	TGTGCCAGCAGTTTAGAAGGGGTAGTGTACACCGGGGAGCTGTTTTTT	CASSLEGVVYTGELFF
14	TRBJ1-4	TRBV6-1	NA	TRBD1	TGTGCCAGCAGCCCTCAGACAGGGGGTGAAAAACTGTTTTTT	CASSPQTGGEKLFF
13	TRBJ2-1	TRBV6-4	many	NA	TGTGCCAGCAGTGACTCGTCAGCGAATGAGCAGTTCTTC	CASSDSSANEQFF
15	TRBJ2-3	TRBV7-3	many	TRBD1	TGTGCCAGCAGCCGGACAGGGGGCGGCACAGATACGCAGTATTTT	CASSRTGGGTDTQYF
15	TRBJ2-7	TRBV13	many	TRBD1	TGTGCCAGCAGCCCCTTCGGGACAGGGTCGTACGAGCAGTACTTC	CASSPFGTGSYEQYF
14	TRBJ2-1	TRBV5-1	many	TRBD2	TGCGCCAGCAGCTTGGTTGCGGGAGTTTATGAGCAGTTCTTC	CASSLVAGVYEQFF
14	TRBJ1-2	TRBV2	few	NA	TGTGCCAGCAGTGGCCAACAGGTTTCTAATGGCTACACCTTC	CASSGQQVSNGYTF
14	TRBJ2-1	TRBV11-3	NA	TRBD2	TGTGCCAGCAGCCTCTCGGGACTAGCGGGGGAGCAGTTCTTC	CASSLSGLAGEQFF
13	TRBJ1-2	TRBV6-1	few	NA	TGTGCCAGCAAGGCTTCAGCTAACTATGGCTACACCTTC	CASKASANYGYTF
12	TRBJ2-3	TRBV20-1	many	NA	TGCAGTGAACGGCGCGGCACAGATACGCAGTATTTT	CSERRGTDTQYF
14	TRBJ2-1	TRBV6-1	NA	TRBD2	TGTGCCACCAAAGGGGCGGGAGGGCCGAATGAGCAGTTCTTC	CATKGAGGPNEQFF
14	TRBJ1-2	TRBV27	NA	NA	TGTGCCAGCAGTTCCGACAGGCGAATCTATGGCTACACCTTC	CASSSDRRIYGYTF
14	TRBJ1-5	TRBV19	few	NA	TGTGCCAGTAGTCCCGAACCCGGGCGGCAGCCCCAGCATTTT	CASSPEPGRQPQHF
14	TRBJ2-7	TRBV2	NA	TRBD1	TGTGCCAGCAGGCCAGACAGGGGACTCGGAGAGCAGTACTTC	CASRPDRGLGEQYF
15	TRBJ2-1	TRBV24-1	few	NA	TGTGCCACCAGTGATTCCCGACTACCATACAATGAGCAGTTCTTC	CATSDSRLPYNEQFF
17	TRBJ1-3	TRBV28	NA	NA	TGTGCCAGCAGTTTACTACAGGGCTACTCCTCTGGAAACACCATATATTTT	CASSLLQGYSSGNTIYF
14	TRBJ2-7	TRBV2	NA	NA	TGTGCCAGCAGTGGCGCATCTAGAAACTACGAGCAGTACTTC	CASSGASRNYEQYF
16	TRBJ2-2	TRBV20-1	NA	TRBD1	TGCAGTGCTCAAGCCCTGACAGGGGGGGGGACCGGGGAGCTGGTTTTT	CSAQALTGGGTGELVF
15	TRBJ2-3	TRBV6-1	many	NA	TGTGCCAGCACCGAGGGATTATCCGTGGCAGATACGCAGTATTTT	CASTEGLSVADTQYF
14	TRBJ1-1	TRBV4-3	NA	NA	TGCGCCAGCAGCCCACGACCTGGGTACACTGAAGCTTTCTTT	CASSPRPGYTEAFF